Following are 12 T cell receptor beta chains from one sample sequenced in a study of blood T cell repertoires in COVID-19. The protocol was immunoSEQ multiplex PCR, while the TCRdb copy is restricted to in-frame clones and leaves out a portion. Among roughly 150,000 clones, around 83% were seen once, and the ten largest hold 5.4%. The sample comprised peripheral blood. All receptors derive from a woman aged 45-65 years with COVID-19, enrolled during active disease.

The CDR3 sequence is CASSLSRVSTNEKLFF. The CDR3 DNA follows: TGTGCCAGCAGCTTATCCAGGGTATCCACTAATGAAAAACTGTTTTTT. The chain combines TRBV11-3 with TRBJ1-4, with D possibly matching TRBD1 (5 bases). From germline, CDR1 is SGHNT and CDR2 YENEEA. The V end was cut by 2 bases, the J end by 2 bases, with 12 bases between. CDR3 size: 16 residues.

The rearrangement links TRBV2 to TRBJ1-4; 11 bases match TRBD1. This CDR3 is 14 amino acids long. Germline V gene data show CDR1 as SNHLY and CDR2 as FYNNEI. V lost 6 bases and J lost 8; bases outside the gene matches: 5. The CDR3 spells CASRAGQGEEKLFF. In DNA, the CDR3 is TGTGCCAGCAGAGCGGGACAGGGGGAGGAAAAACTGTTTTTT.

This chain connects TRBV19 to TRBJ1-1; D unresolved. Trimming removed 6 bases at V and 4 bases at J, with 12 bases between. In germline, CDR1 is LNHDA, CDR2 SQIVND (reference sequence). CDR3 length: 13 residues. The CDR3 nucleotides read TGTGCCAGTAGCCTTACGGAGGGCACTGAAGCTTTCTTT. Its translation is CASSLTEGTEAFF. The full variable domain, rest sourced from reference TRBV19 and TRBJ1-1, is DGGITQSPKYLFRKEGQNVTLSCEQNLNHDAMYWYRQDPGQGLRLIYYSQIVNDFQKGDIAEGYSVSREKKESFPLTVTSAQKNPTAFYLCASSLTEGTEAFFGQGTRLTVV.

The chain recombines TRBV29-1 with TRBJ2-3; 9 bases match TRBD2. The length of the CDR3 is 14 residues. In germline, CDR1 is SQVTM, CDR2 ANQGSEA. The V gene end was trimmed by 7 bases and the J gene end by 1 base; junction bases not matched to a gene: 6. The CDR3, as DNA: TGCAGCGGTAATAGCGGGGGAGGCACAGATACGCAGTATTTT. This codes for CSGNSGGGTDTQYF.

The chain uses TRBV6-4 and TRBJ2-3; D is ambiguous. The CDR3 sequence is 16 residues long. V shed 2 bases and J shed 0 bases, with 12 bases lying between them. Germline-derived CDR1 and CDR2 are MRHNA and SNTAGT. The CDR3 loop is CASSDRLSFSTDTQYF. In DNA form, the CDR3 reads TGTGCCAGCAGTGACAGACTCAGTTTTAGCACAGATACGCAGTATTTT.

The V call is TRBV5-6, the J call TRBJ1-6, with 7 bases matching TRBD1. From germline, CDR1 is SGHDT and CDR2 YYEEEE. The CDR3 is made up of 14 amino acids. The V segment lost 4 bases and the J segment 10 bases; nucleotides outside the gene matches: 8. The CDR3 loop reads CASSEGQSGSPLHF. The CDR3 nucleotides are TGTGCCAGCAGCGAGGGACAGTCAGGGTCACCCCTCCACTTT.

The count of this clone is one. This sequence joins TRBV5-1 and TRBJ2-1; TRBD2 agrees at 10 bases. J gave up 2 bases and V 3 bases, and 5 bases lay outside the gene matches. Germline V lookup: CDR1 SGHRS, CDR2 YFSETQ. The CDR3 consists of 16 residues. The CDR3: CASSWLAGDTYNEQFF. In DNA, the CDR3 is TGCGCCAGCAGCTGGCTAGCGGGGGATACCTACAATGAGCAGTTCTTC.

Regarding this clone: Mismatch with germline at one junction end may stem from a read error. The chain joins TRBV11-3 to TRBJ2-1, with D maybe TRBD1 (7 bases). CDR3 length: 16 amino acids. Germline loops: CDR1 SGHNT, CDR2 YENEEA. The CDR3 spells CASSLGFGQGEDEQFF. CDR3 sequence (DNA): TGTGCCAGCAGTTTAGGGTTTGGTCAGGGGGAGGATGAGCAGTTCTTC. The full variable domain, with the rest looked up from reference TRBV11-3 and TRBJ2-1, is EAGVVQSPRYKIIEKKQPVAFWCNPISGHNTLYWYLQNLGQGPELLIRYENEEAVDDSQLPKDRFSAERLKGVDSTLKIQPAELGDSAVYLCASSLGFGQGEDEQFFGPGTRLTVL.

The chain joins TRBV4-3 to TRBJ2-2, with 10 bases aligning to TRBD2. Looked up from germline, CDR1 is LGHNA and CDR2 is YSLEER. V shed 4 bases, J shed 8 bases, and the junction held 7 bases outside the gene matches. The CDR3 spans 15 residues. The CDR3 region has the DNA TGCGCCAGCAGCCTCGCTAGCGGGGGAATGGGGGAGCTGTTTTTT. This encodes CASSLASGGMGELFF.

This clone showed up just a few times. The rearrangement uses TRBV19 and TRBJ1-4; D is perhaps TRBD1 (6 bases). The length of the CDR3 is 13 residues. V lost 11 bases and J lost 3, with 13 bases in between. Germline V CDR1 and CDR2: LNHDA, SQIVND (reference sequence). The CDR3 sequence: CAGGGGANEKLFF. CDR3 DNA: TGTGCCGGAGGGGGGGGCGCTAATGAAAAACTGTTTTTT. Filled out from reference TRBV19 and TRBJ1-4, the complete variable domain reads DGGITQSPKYLFRKEGQNVTLSCEQNLNHDAMYWYRQDPGQGLRLIYYSQIVNDFQKGDIAEGYSVSREKKESFPLTVTSAQKNPTAFYLCAGGGGANEKLFFGSGTQLSVL.

This clone has just one count. The chain uses TRBV11-3 and TRBJ2-1; 11 bases are a match to TRBD2. This CDR3 is built from 14 residues. V dropped 1 base and J dropped 9; count of bases not matched to a gene: 2. Germline assignment: CDR1 SGHNT and CDR2 YENEEA. In nucleotides, the CDR3 is TGTGCCAGCAGCTTAGGACTAGCGGGAAGTGAGCAGTTCTTC. It encodes CASSLGLAGSEQFF.

V gene TRBV12-3 or TRBV12-4 combines with J gene TRBJ1-1, with TRBD1 matching over 8 bases. The CDR3 is 13 amino acids. The V segment lost 5 bases and the J segment 5 bases; nucleotides outside the gene matches: 4. CDR3 loop: CASSGQGDTEAFF. The CDR3 nucleotides read TGTGCCAGCAGTGGACAGGGCGATACTGAAGCTTTCTTT.